This entry is about one T cell receptor (beta chain). PBMCs provided sorted CD4+ and CD8+ T cells. This sample was taken from a study of CD8+ T cells in alopecia areata. Study-wide context: Treated patients swallowed 5 to 10 mg of oral tofacitinib twice daily.

The CDR3 is made up of 14 amino acids. CDR1 is GTSNPN, CDR2 SVGIG, per germline (reference sequence). Trimming at V came to 5 bases and at J to 1 base, leaving 5 bases not matched to a gene. The authors extracted RNA and reverse transcribed it into cDNA as the sequencing template. Profiling relied on immunoSEQ multiplex PCR, and the TCRdb table lists in-frame clones only, not all of them. Of tens of thousands of clones in the sample, 55% to 75% were seen once. The chain combines TRBV30 with TRBJ2-7; 10 bases match TRBD2. This receptor was identified in a human donor with alopecia areata. Sequencing was performed on CD8+ T cells sorted from blood, taken at week 0. CDR3 region: CAWASGSRSYEQYF. CDR3 sequence (DNA): TGTGCCTGGGCTAGCGGGAGTCGATCCTACGAGCAGTACTTC.